Each of the 18 T cell receptor beta chains below was sequenced from the same sample in a study of T cell responses to AZD1222 COVID-19 vaccine. TCRdb keeps only in-frame clones here, not all; method: immunoSEQ multiplex PCR. Of 95,000 to 100,000 clones in the sample, approximately 89% are singletons; the top ten hold 7.5% to 9.5%. The sample here was peripheral blood, taken 28 days after the second AZD1222 dose. The receptors shown here come from an adult who received the AZD1222 COVID-19 vaccine.

V is TRBV7-9 and J is TRBJ2-2, with TRBD2 identical over 11 bases. The CDR3 totals 18 residues. Trimming at V came to 2 bases and at J to 2 bases, leaving 7 bases not matched to a gene. Looked up from germline, CDR1 is SEHNR and CDR2 is FQNEAQ (reference sequence). The CDR3 loop is CASSLRRLAGGNTGELFF. DNA of the CDR3: TGTGCCAGCAGCTTAAGGCGTCTAGCGGGGGGAAACACCGGGGAGCTGTTTTTT. Full variable domain (remainder filled in from reference TRBV7-9 and TRBJ2-2): DTGVSQNPRHKITKRGQNVTFRCDPISEHNRLYWYRQTLGQGPEFLTYFQNEAQLEKSRLLSDRFSAERPKGSFSTLEIQRTEQGDSAMYLCASSLRRLAGGNTGELFFGEGSRLTVL.

The rearrangement links TRBV21-1 to TRBJ2-7; the listed D gene, TRBD1, was not tested against the DNA. TRBV21-1 is an annotated pseudogene. The CDR3 spans 13 residues. CDR3 residues: CASSLQGHYEQYF. CDR3 nucleotides: TGTGCCAGCAGCTTGCAGGGACACTACGAGCAGTACTTC.

This clone has just one count. The chain is built from TRBV18 and TRBJ1-2; TRBD1 might be the D (6 bases). The CDR3 length is 15 residues. Trimming stripped 4 bases from V and 2 bases from J, with 14 bases between. Germline assignment: CDR1 KGHSH and CDR2 LQKENI. This chain's CDR3 is CASSLDRTSNYGYTF. DNA for the CDR3: TGTGCCAGCTCACTCGACAGGACCTCAAACTATGGCTACACCTTC.

The chain recombines TRBV6-4 with TRBJ2-3, with a weak D call TRBD2 (5 bases). V gave up 5 bases and J gave up 1 base, with 7 bases separating them. The germline CDR1 and CDR2 sequences are MRHNA and SNTAGT. The CDR3 consists of 13 residues. The CDR3 DNA reads as TGTGCCAGCAGTTTTAGCGGCACAGATACGCAGTATTTT. Amino acid sequence: CASSFSGTDTQYF.

This clone was seen a single time. This chain uses TRBV24-1 with TRBJ2-1; TRBD2 is a possible D gene (5 bases). The CDR3 consists of 16 residues. V dropped 4 bases and J dropped 2 bases, with 14 bases sitting between them. Germline values: CDR1 KGHDR, CDR2 SFDVKD. CDR3 residues: CATSDTPRTAYNEQFF. CDR3 nucleotides: TGTGCCACCAGTGACACGCCACGGACTGCCTACAATGAGCAGTTCTTC.

V usage is TRBV9 and J usage is TRBJ2-3; D may be TRBD1 (5 bases). Trimming removed 3 bases at V and 0 bases at J, with 8 bases between. Germline CDR1 SGDLS, CDR2 YYNGEE. The CDR3 consists of 14 residues. The CDR3 DNA sequence: TGTGCCAGCAGCGGGGGCGGAAGCACAGATACGCAGTATTTT. Translated, it gives CASSGGGSTDTQYF.

This sequence joins TRBV7-9 and TRBJ2-3, with 7 nucleotides matching TRBD1. Looked up from germline, CDR1 is SEHNR and CDR2 is FQNEAQ (reference sequence). V was clipped by 3 bases and J by 0 bases; unmatched bases: 6. CDR3 size: 16 residues. CDR3 region: CASSLETGASTDTQYF. For the CDR3, the DNA is TGTGCCAGCAGCTTGGAAACAGGGGCTAGCACAGATACGCAGTATTTT.

This clone was detected only a few times. The sample contains more than one DNA sequence encoding this CDR3. V gene TRBV6-5 combines with J gene TRBJ2-7; 10 bases are a match to TRBD2. This CDR3 has 14 amino acids. CDR1 is MNHEY and CDR2 is SVGAGI in the germline V gene. The trim removed 7 bases at V and 2 bases at J, leaving 5 bases unmatched. CDR3 loop: CASNPAGGPYEQYF. The CDR3 DNA reads as TGTGCCAGCAACCCAGCGGGAGGGCCCTACGAGCAGTACTTC.

This clone has a single count. The chain is built from TRBV29-1 and TRBJ2-3, with a possible D match to TRBD1 (5 bases). Germline CDR1 is SQVTM and CDR2 is ANQGSEA. The CDR3 is 15 amino acids. The V and J ends lost 5 bases and 2 bases respectively, with 17 bases between them. This CDR3 reads CSVRRVDEPTDTQYF. The CDR3 DNA follows: TGCAGCGTTCGCAGGGTTGATGAGCCCACAGATACGCAGTATTTT.

The V and J genes are TRBV7-9 and TRBJ2-2; D is unclear. The CDR3 sequence is 14 residues long. The V end lost 1 base, the J end lost 6 bases, and 9 bases lay between the germline ends. CDR1 and CDR2 from the germline V gene are SEHNR and FQNEAQ (reference sequence). This CDR3 is CASSLGGTAGELFF. CDR3 sequence (DNA): TGTGCCAGCAGCTTAGGGGGAACTGCCGGGGAGCTGTTTTTT.

This sequence joins TRBV3-1 (or the pseudogene TRBV3-2) and TRBJ2-2; D gene ambiguous. Germline CDR1 reads LGHDT; CDR2 reads YNNKEL (reference sequence). The CDR3 has 14 residues. Trimming took off 1 base at V and 7 bases at J, with 10 bases between the two ends. CDR3 in DNA: TGTGCCAGCAGCCAAGGGTTGGGGAACGGGGAGCTGTTTTTT. Amino acid sequence: CASSQGLGNGELFF.

The chain combines TRBV7-2 with TRBJ1-5, with D possibly matching TRBD1 (6 bases). The CDR3 spans 15 residues. Looked up from germline, CDR1 is SGHTA and CDR2 is FQGNSA. Trimming shortened V by 5 bases and J by 5 bases, and 16 bases separated the two germline ends. The CDR3 loop reads CASSGRGRADQPQHF. In DNA form, the CDR3 reads TGTGCCAGCAGCGGCAGGGGCAGGGCGGATCAGCCCCAGCATTTT. The variable domain in full, completed from reference TRBV7-2 and TRBJ1-5, reads GAGVSQSPSNKVTEKGKDVELRCDPISGHTALYWYRQSLGQGLEFLIYFQGNSAPDKSGLPSDRFSAERTGGSVSTLTIQRTQQEDSAVYLCASSGRGRADQPQHFGDGTRLSIL.

The chain has TRBV9 and TRBJ1-1; D is ambiguous. The V gene's germline CDR1 is SGDLS and CDR2 YYNGEE. Trimming took off 0 bases at V and 1 base at J, with 4 bases between the two ends. The CDR3 is 13 amino acids. The CDR3 DNA reads TGTGCCAGCAGCGTAGAACCGAACACTGAAGCTTTCTTT. Translating gives CASSVEPNTEAFF.

The V gene is TRBV25-1, the J gene TRBJ1-1; D gene unclear. The CDR3 is 15 residues long. Germline loops: CDR1 MGHDK, CDR2 SYGVNS. V lost 2 bases and J 0 bases, leaving 10 bases between the germline ends. The CDR3 nucleotides are TGTGCCAGCAGTGAAGCACAGCCCTTGAACACTGAAGCTTTCTTT. Translation: CASSEAQPLNTEAFF.

V is TRBV29-1 and J is TRBJ2-1; D not certain. Trimming removed 2 bases from V and 9 bases from J, with 20 bases in between. From germline, CDR1 is SQVTM and CDR2 ANQGSEA. The CDR3 runs to 15 residues. The CDR3 DNA sequence: TGCAGCGTTGAAAACAGCGAATCCTACGTCGGTGAGCAGTTCTTC. The encoded protein is CSVENSESYVGEQFF.

The chain combines TRBV5-1 with TRBJ2-1; TRBD2 matches at 9 bases. V gave up 0 bases and J gave up 8 bases; unmatched junction bases: 12. CDR1 is SGHRS and CDR2 is YFSETQ in the germline V gene. This CDR3 contains 17 residues. CDR3 in DNA: TGCGCCAGCAGCTTGGGGGTATTAGCGGGAGCACCAGATGAGCAGTTCTTC. Translating it yields CASSLGVLAGAPDEQFF.

This chain links TRBV18 with TRBJ1-5; 8 positions match TRBD1. The CDR3 has 14 residues. The trim removed 6 bases at V and 3 bases at J, leaving 4 bases unmatched. CDR1 is KGHSH, CDR2 LQKENI, per germline. CDR3 loop: CASSRTGFNQPQHF. CDR3 in DNA: TGTGCCAGCTCGCGGACAGGGTTCAATCAGCCCCAGCATTTT.

V is TRBV3-1 (or the pseudogene TRBV3-2) and J is TRBJ2-7; D is tentatively TRBD1 or TRBD2 (5 bases each). Looked up from germline, CDR1 is LGHDT and CDR2 is YNNKEL (reference sequence). Between the trimmed V and J ends, which lost 3 bases and 3 bases, there was a span of 9 bases. CDR3 length equals 13 residues. CDR3 in DNA: TGTGCCAGCAGCCAGGGACCAAACTACGAGCAGTACTTC. Translated, it gives CASSQGPNYEQYF.